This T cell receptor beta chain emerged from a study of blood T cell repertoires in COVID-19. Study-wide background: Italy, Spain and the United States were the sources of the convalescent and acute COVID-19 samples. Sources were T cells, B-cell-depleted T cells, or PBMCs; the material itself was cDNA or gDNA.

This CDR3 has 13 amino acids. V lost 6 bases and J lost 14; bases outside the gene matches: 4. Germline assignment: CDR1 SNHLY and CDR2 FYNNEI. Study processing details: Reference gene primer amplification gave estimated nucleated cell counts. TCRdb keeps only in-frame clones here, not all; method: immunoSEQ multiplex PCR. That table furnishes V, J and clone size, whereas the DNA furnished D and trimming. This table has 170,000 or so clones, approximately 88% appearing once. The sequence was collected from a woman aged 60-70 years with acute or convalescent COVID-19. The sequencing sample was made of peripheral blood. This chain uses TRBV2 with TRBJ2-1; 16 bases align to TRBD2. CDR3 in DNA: TGTGCCAGCAGGGGACTAGCGGGGGGGCAGGAGTTCTTC. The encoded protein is CASRGLAGGQEFF.